The T cell receptor (beta chain) under discussion was sequenced for a study of blood T cell repertoires in COVID-19. Background on the study: COVID-19 samples, acute and convalescent, were from the United States, Italy and Spain. The cDNA or gDNA used as material had been derived from T cells, B-cell-depleted T cells, or PBMCs.

The Seattle patients, enrolled during active infection, were followed longitudinally. Trimming took 0 bases from V and 4 from J; bases not matched to a gene: 5. The germline V gene encodes CDR1 LNHNV and CDR2 YYDKDF (reference sequence). The CDR3 sequence is 16 residues long. How the authors handled the data: By means of reference gene primer amplification, nucleated cell counts were estimated. TCRdb keeps only in-frame clones here, not all; method: immunoSEQ multiplex PCR. V and J calls and clone size are as listed in that table; D and trimming were resolved from the DNA. The sample has 300,000 to 350,000 clones; over 80% are singletons.

This TCR was sampled from a man younger than 40 with COVID-19, enrolled during active disease. V and J are TRBV15 and TRBJ2-3, with 9 bases identical to TRBD2. Sequencing was carried out using peripheral blood. CDR3 nucleotides: TGTGCCACCAGCAGAGATGCGGGGGGGAGGGCAGATACGCAGTATTTT. This codes for CATSRDAGGRADTQYF.